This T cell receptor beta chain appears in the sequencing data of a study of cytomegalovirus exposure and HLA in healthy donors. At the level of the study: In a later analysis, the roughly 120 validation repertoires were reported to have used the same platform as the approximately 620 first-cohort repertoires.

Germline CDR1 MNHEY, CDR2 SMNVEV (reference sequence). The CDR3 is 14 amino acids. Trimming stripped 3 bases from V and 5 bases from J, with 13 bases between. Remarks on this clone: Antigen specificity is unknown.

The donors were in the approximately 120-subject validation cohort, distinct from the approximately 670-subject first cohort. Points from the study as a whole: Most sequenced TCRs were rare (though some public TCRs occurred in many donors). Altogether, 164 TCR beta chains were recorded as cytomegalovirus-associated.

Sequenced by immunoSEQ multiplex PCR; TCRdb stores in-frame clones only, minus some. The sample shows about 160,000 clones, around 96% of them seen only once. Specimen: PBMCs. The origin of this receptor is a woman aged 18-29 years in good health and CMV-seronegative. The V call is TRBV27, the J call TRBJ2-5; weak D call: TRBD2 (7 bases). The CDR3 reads CASSFRGAGETQYF. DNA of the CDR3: TGTGCCAGCAGTTTTCGGGGGGCAGGGGAGACCCAGTACTTC.